This T cell receptor beta chain stems from a study of blood T cell repertoires in COVID-19 (dated by TCRdb to the early 2020s). As for the study more broadly: The collaborator samples originated in the United States, Italy and Spain and spanned the acute and convalescent phases of COVID-19. The prospective study material was composed of cDNA or gDNA derived from T cells, B-cell-depleted T cells, or PBMCs. The dataset comprised deeply sampled blood TCRbeta repertoires from subjects exposed to, actively infected with, or recovered from COVID-19. The repertoires were released in a freely available public database intended as a resource for research on the immune response to SARS-CoV-2. Samples came from the ongoing ImmuneRACE study (first 160 participants) plus 1,254 subjects from 6 global collaborators. The sample metadata nearly always contained a de-identified subject ID, COVID-19 status, age in years and sex. HLA class I and class II types, where available, came from metadata supplied by the sample provider rather than from assay-based typing. On the study overall, not on this receptor specifically: How much clinical and demographic metadata was included differed by source and by participant, and the metadata was provided uncurated.

The immunoSEQ Assay, a bias-controlled multiplex PCR, was used to amplify TCRbeta CDR3 regions from genomic DNA. In the original analysis: The number of nucleated cells in each sample was estimated by amplification of reference gene primers within the assay. Sequence reads were collapsed and filtered to measure the absolute abundance of every unique TCRbeta CDR3 rearrangement. For each sample, productive Simpson clonality was calculated by taking the square root of Simpson's diversity index across productive rearrangements. The immuneACCESS repertoire file appears here via TCRdb, limited to in-frame rearrangements. These files lack a portion of the clones; in checked studies, under half of the deficit traces to unresolved V genes, and the cause of the others is not known. The D gene and trimming were derived from the DNA, and the V and J assignments and clone size from that table. The sample table contains 300,000 or so clones; only one count was recorded for roughly 90% of them. Of the sample, under 7.5% falls within the top ten clones.

Another Seattle source contributed samples from volunteer blood donors who had recovered from COVID-19. Whole blood was collected in K2EDTA tubes by collaborating institutions according to the institutions' own protocols. For TCRbeta analysis, collaborators shipped samples in one of three forms: frozen whole blood, isolated PBMCs, or DNA extracted from either of those sample types. This clone has only a few counts. This receptor's antigen is unknown. Nothing much larger sits one base from this clone, and base qualities are not available. CDR1 SGHAT and CDR2 FQNNGV were looked up in the germline V gene. For this chain, trimming is 1 base at the V end and 2 bases at the J end, and the number of junction bases without a gene match is 5. The CDR3 numbers 15 residues from cysteine through phenylalanine. Here the CDR3 DNA is all that survives: 45 bases in frame from base 1.

This chain is built from TRBV11-2 and TRBJ2-7; 7 junctional bases match TRBD2. Material for sequencing was peripheral blood. This receptor was taken from a man in his late teens or twenties who had recovered from COVID-19. The DNA sequence is given as TGTGCCAGCAGCTTAGGGGCGGGAGTGACCTACGAGCAGTACTTC. It codes for CASSLGAGVTYEQYF.